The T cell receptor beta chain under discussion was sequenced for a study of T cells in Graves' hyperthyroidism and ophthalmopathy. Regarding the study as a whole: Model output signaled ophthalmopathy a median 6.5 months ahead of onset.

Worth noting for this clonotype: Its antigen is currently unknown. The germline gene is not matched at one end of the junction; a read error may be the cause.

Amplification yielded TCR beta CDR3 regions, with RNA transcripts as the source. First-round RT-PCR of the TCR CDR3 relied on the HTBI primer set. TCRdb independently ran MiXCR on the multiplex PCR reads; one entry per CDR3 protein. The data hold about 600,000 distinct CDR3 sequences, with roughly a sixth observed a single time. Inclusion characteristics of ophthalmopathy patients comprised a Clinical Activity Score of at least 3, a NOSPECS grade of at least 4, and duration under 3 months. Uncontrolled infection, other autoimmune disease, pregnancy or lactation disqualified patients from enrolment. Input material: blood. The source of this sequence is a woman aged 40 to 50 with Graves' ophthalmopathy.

Written as DNA, the CDR3 is TGTGCCAGTAGTATCCTAAGACAGGGGAACAATCGGCCCCAGCATTTT. Its translation: CASSILRQGNNRPQHF. This chain connects TRBV19 to TRBJ1-5, with 8 bases matching TRBD1. The length of the CDR3 is 16 residues. Per germline, CDR1 LNHDA and CDR2 SQIVND (reference sequence).